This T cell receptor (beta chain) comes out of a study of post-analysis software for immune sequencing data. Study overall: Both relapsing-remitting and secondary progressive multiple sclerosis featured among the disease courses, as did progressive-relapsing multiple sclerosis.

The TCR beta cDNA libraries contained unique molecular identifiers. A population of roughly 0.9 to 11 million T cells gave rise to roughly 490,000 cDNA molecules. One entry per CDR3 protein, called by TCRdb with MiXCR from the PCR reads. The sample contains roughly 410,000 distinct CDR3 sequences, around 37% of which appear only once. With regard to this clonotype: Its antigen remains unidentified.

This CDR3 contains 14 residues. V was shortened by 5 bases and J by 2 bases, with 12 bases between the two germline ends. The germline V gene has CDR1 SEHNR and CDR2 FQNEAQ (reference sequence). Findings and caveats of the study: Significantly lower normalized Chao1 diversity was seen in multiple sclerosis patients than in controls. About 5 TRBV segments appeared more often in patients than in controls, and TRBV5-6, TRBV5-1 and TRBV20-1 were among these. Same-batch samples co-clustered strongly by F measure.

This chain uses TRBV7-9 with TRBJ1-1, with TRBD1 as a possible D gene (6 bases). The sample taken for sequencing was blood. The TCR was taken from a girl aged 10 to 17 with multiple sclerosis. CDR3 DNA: TGTGCCAGCAGCGCCGTACAGGGAAACACTGAAGCTTTCTTT. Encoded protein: CASSAVQGNTEAFF.